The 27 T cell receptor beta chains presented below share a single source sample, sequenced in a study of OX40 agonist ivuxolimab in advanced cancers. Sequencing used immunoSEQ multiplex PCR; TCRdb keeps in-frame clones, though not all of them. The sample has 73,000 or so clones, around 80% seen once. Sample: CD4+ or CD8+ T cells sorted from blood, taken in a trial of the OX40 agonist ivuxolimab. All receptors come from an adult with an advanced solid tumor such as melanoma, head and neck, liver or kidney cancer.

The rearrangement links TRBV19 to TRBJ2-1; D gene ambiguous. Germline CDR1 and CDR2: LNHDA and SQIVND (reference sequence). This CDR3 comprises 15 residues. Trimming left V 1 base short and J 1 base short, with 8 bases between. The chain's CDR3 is CASSIGRFSYNEQFF. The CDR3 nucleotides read TGTGCCAGTAGTATAGGTCGGTTTTCCTACAATGAGCAGTTCTTC.

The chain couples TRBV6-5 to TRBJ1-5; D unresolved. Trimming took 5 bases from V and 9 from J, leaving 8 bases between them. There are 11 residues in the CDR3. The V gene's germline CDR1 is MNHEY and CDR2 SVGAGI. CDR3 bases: TGTGCCAGCAGTAGCGACCGGCCCCAGCATTTT. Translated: CASSSDRPQHF.

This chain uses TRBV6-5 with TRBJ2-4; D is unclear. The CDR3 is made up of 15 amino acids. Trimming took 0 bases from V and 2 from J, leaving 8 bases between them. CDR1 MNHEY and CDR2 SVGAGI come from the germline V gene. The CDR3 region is CASSYSGKSKNIQYF. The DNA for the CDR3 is TGTGCCAGCAGTTACTCGGGGAAATCCAAAAACATTCAGTACTTC.

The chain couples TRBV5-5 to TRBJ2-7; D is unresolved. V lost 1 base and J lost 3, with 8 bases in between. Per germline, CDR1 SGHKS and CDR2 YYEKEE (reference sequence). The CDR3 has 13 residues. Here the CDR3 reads CASSLRQIYEQYF. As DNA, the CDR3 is TGTGCCAGCAGCTTGAGGCAGATCTACGAGCAGTACTTC.

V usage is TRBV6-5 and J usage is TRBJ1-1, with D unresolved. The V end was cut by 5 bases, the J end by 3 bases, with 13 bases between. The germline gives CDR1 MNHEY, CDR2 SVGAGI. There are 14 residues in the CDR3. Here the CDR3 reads CASSQNQADTEAFF. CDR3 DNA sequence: TGTGCCAGCAGTCAAAATCAGGCGGACACTGAAGCTTTCTTT.

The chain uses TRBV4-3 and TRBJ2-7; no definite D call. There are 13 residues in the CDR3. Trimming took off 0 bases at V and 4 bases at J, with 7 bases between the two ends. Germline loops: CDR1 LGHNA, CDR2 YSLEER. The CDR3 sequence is CASSQEIGYEQYF. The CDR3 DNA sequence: TGCGCCAGCAGCCAAGAAATCGGTTACGAGCAGTACTTC.

CDR3: CASSPRTGSFRTSGYNEQFF. The DNA for the CDR3 is TGTGCCAGCAGCCCACGGACAGGTAGTTTCCGGACTAGCGGCTACAATGAGCAGTTCTTC. The J gene is TRBJ2-1, the V gene TRBV11-3; the match to TRBD2 covers 10 bases. This CDR3 is built from 20 residues. The V and J ends lost 5 bases and 3 bases, in that order; junction bases with no gene match: 19. The germline V gene encodes CDR1 SGHNT and CDR2 YENEEA.

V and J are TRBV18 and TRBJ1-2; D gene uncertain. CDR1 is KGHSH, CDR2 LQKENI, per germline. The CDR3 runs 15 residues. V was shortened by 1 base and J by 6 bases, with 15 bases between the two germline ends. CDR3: CASSPLDPSPHGYTF. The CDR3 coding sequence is TGTGCCAGCTCACCACTGGACCCTTCTCCCCATGGCTACACCTTC. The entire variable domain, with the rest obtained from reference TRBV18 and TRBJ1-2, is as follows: NAGVMQNPRHLVRRRGQEARLRCSPMKGHSHVYWYRQLPEEGLKFMVYLQKENIIDESGMPKERFSAEFPKEGPSILRIQQVVRGDSAAYFCASSPLDPSPHGYTFGSGTRLTVV.

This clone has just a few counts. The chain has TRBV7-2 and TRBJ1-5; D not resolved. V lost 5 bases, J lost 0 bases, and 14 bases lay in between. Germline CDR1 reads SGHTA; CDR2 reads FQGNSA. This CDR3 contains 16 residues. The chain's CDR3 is CASSPIGSNSNQPQHF. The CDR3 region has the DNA TGTGCCAGCAGCCCCATTGGGAGCAATAGCAATCAGCCCCAGCATTTT.

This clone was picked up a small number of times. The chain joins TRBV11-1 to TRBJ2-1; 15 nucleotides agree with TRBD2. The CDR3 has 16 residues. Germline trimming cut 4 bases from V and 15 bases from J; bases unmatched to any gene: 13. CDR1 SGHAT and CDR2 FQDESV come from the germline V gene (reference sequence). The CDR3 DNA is TGTGCCAGCAGCTCGGCCGGGACTAGCGGGAGGTACCGACGGTTCTTC. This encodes CASSSAGTSGRYRRFF.

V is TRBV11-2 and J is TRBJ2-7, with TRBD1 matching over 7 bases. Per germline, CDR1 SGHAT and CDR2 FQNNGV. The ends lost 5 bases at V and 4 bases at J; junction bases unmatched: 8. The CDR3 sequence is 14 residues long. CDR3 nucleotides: TGTGCCAGCAGCCGACTCGACAGGGAATACGAGCAGTACTTC. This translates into CASSRLDREYEQYF.

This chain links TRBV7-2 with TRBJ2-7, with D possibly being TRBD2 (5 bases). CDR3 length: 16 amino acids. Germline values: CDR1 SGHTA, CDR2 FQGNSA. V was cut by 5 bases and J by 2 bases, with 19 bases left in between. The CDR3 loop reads CASSPLSAASTYEQYF. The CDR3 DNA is TGTGCCAGCAGCCCACTCTCAGCGGCGTCGACCTACGAGCAGTACTTC. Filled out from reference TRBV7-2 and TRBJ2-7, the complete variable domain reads GAGVSQSPSNKVTEKGKDVELRCDPISGHTALYWYRQSLGQGLEFLIYFQGNSAPDKSGLPSDRFSAERTGGSVSTLTIQRTQQEDSAVYLCASSPLSAASTYEQYFGPGTRLTVT.

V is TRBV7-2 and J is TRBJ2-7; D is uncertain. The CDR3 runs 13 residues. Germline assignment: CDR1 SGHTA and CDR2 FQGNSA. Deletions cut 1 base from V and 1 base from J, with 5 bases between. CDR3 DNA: TGTGCCAGCAGCTTAGAAAGGTCCTACGAGCAGTACTTC. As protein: CASSLERSYEQYF.

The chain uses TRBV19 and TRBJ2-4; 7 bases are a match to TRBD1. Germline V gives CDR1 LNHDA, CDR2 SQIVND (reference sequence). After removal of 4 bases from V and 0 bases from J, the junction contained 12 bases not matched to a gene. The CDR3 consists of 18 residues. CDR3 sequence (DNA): TGTGCCAGTAGTAAGGGACAGAGCCTATCCCTAGCCAAAAACATTCAGTACTTC. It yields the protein CASSKGQSLSLAKNIQYF.

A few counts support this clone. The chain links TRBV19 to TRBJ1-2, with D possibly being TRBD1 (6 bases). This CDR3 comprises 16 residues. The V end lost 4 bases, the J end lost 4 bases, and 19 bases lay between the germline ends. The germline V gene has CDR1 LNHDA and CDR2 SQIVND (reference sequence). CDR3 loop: CASSTAGEVLGYGYTF. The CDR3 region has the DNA TGTGCCAGTAGTACGGCAGGGGAGGTATTGGGCTATGGCTACACCTTC.

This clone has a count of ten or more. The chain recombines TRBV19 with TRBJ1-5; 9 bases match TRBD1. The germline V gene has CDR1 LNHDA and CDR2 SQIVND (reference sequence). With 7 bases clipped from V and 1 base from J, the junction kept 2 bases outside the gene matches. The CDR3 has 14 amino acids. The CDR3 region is CASNGQGSNQPQHF. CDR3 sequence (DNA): TGTGCCAGTAATGGACAGGGGAGCAATCAGCCCCAGCATTTT.

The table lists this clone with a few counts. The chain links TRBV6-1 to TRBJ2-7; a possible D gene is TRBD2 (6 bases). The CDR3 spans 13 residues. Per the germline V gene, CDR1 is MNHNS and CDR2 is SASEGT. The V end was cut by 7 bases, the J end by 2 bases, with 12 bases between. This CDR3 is CASTDGSPYEQYF. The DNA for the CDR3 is TGTGCCAGCACGGACGGGAGCCCCTACGAGCAGTACTTC.

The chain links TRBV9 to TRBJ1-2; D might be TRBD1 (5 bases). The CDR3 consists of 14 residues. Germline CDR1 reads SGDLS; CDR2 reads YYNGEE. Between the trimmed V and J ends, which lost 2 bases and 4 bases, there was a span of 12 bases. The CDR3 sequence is CASSVNEGIYGYTF. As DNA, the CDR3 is TGTGCCAGCAGCGTGAATGAGGGGATCTATGGCTACACCTTC.

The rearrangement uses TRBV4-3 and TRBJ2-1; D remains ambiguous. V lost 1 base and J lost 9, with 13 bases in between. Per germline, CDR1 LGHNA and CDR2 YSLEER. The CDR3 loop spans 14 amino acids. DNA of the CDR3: TGCGCCAGCAGCCAAGGGAGCACCCTAGGTGAGCAGTTCTTC. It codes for CASSQGSTLGEQFF.

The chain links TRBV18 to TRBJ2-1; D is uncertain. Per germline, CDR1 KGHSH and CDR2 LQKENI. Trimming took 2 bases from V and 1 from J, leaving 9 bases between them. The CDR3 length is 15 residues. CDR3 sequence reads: CASSPAGSSYNEQFF. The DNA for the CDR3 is TGTGCCAGCTCACCAGCTGGCTCTTCCTACAATGAGCAGTTCTTC.

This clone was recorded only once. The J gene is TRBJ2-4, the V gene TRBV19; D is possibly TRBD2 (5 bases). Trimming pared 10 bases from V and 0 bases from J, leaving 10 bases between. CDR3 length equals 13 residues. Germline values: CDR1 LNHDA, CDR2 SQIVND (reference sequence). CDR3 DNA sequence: TGTGCCACCCTTACTAGAGCCAAAAACATTCAGTACTTC. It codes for CATLTRAKNIQYF. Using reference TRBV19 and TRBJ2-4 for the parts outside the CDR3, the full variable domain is DGGITQSPKYLFRKEGQNVTLSCEQNLNHDAMYWYRQDPGQGLRLIYYSQIVNDFQKGDIAEGYSVSREKKESFPLTVTSAQKNPTAFYLCATLTRAKNIQYFGAGTRLSVL.

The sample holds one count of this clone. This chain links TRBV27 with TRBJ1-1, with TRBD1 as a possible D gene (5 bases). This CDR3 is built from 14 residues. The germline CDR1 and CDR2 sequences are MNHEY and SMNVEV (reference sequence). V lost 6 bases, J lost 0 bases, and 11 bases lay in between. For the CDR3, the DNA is TGTGCCAGCAGGCAGGGCAGGTTGAACACTGAAGCTTTCTTT. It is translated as CASRQGRLNTEAFF.

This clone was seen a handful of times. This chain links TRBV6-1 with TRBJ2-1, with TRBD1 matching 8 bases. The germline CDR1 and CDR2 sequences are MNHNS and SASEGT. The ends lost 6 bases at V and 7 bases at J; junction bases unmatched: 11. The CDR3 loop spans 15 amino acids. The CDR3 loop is CASRTLGDRKNEQFF. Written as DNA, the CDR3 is TGTGCCAGCAGGACCCTGGGGGACAGGAAGAATGAGCAGTTCTTC.

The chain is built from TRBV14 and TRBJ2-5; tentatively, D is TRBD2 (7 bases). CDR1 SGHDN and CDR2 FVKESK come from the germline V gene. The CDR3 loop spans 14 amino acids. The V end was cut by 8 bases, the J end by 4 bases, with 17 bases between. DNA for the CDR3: TGTGCCAGCGGCACGGCGGGGGCGAGAGAGACCCAGTACTTC. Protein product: CASGTAGARETQYF. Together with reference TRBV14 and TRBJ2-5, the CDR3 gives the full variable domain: EAGVTQFPSHSVIEKGQTVTLRCDPISGHDNLYWYRRVMGKEIKFLLHFVKESKQDESGMPNNRFLAERTGGTYSTLKVQPAELEDSGVYFCASGTAGARETQYFGPGTRLLVL.

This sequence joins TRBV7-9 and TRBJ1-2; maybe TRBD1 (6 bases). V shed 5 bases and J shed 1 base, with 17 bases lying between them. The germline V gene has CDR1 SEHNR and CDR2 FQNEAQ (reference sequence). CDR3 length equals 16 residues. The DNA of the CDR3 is TGTGCCAGCAGCCATACCAAGACAGGATTTAACTATGGCTACACCTTC. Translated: CASSHTKTGFNYGYTF.

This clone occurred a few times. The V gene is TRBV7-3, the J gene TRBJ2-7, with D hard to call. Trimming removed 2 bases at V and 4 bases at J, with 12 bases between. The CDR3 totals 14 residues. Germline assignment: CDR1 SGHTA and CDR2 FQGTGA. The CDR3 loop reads CASSLGSSPYEQYF. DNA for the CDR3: TGTGCCAGCAGCTTAGGTTCCAGTCCATACGAGCAGTACTTC.

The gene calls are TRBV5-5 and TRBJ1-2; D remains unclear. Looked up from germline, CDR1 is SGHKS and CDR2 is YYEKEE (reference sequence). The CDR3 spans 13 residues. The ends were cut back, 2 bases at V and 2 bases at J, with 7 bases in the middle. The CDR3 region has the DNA TGTGCCAGCAGCTTCGCAGAAAACTATGGCTACACCTTC. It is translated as CASSFAENYGYTF.